The rows below give T cell receptor beta chains drawn from one sample of a study of T cell repertoires in cytomegalovirus infection. TCRdb re-called the reads through MiXCR, storing one row per CDR3 protein. The data show approximately 1,000,000 distinct CDR3 sequences, roughly 30% seen once. Their specific antigens are unknown. Specimen: cultured CD8+ T cells from PBMCs, collected from culture after CMV antigen stimulation. The receptors here all came from a human donor in good health (CMV status not recorded). Some clones in this sample may be carry-over from other donors' samples. Each CDR3 is given with its conserved first and last residue. D genes are given only for firm matches. Rows give clone size only sometimes, using once, few, many, or a class for an expanded clone.

CDR3aa | CDR3nt | v_gene | d_gene | abundance | j_gene
CASSQNRVANEKLFF | TGTGCCAGCAGCCAAAACAGGGTTGCTAATGAAAAACTGTTTTTT | TRBV14 | NA | NA | TRBJ1-4
CASSFGAGAEAFF | TGTGCCAGCAGCTTCGGGGCAGGGGCTGAAGCTTTCTTT | TRBV11-1 | NA | few | TRBJ1-1
CASRSGTAQSEQFF | TGTGCCAGCAGGAGCGGGACAGCCCAGTCTGAGCAGTTCTTC | TRBV6-8 | NA | NA | TRBJ2-1
CASSIGLAGSDTQYF | TGTGCCAGCAGTATAGGACTAGCGGGGTCAGATACGCAGTATTTT | TRBV5-4 | TRBD2 | few | TRBJ2-3
CASSFSTVLDTEAFF | TGTGCCAGCAGCTTTTCCACGGTGCTAGACACTGAAGCTTTCTTT | TRBV7-9 | NA | few | TRBJ1-1
CASSLTIPYTEAFF | TGTGCCAGCAGTTTGACAATACCCTACACTGAAGCTTTCTTT | TRBV6-5 | NA | NA | TRBJ1-1
CASSLVWTGAMTDTQYF | TGTGCCAGCAGCTTAGTGTGGACAGGGGCAATGACAGATACGCAGTATTTT | TRBV7-9 | TRBD1 | few | TRBJ2-3
CASSLDGVMDEETEAFF | TGTGCCAGCAGCTTAGACGGGGTCATGGACGAGGAGACTGAAGCTTTCTTT | TRBV7-9 | NA | many | TRBJ1-1
CASSLEDRGHEQYF | TGTGCCAGCAGCTTGGAGGACAGGGGCCACGAGCAGTACTTC | TRBV5-4 | TRBD1 | NA | TRBJ2-7
CASSQDTEGSQPQHF | TGCGCCAGCAGCCAAGATACGGAGGGGAGCCAGCCCCAGCATTTT | TRBV4-1 | NA | few | TRBJ1-5
CASSGFSGNNEQFF | TGTGCCAGCAGCGGGTTTAGCGGAAACAATGAGCAGTTCTTC | TRBV5-4 | NA | NA | TRBJ2-1
CASRAGTGHDGYTF | TGTGCCAGCAGGGCCGGGACAGGGCACGATGGCTACACCTTC | TRBV6-6 | TRBD1 | NA | TRBJ1-2
CASRVGQGANVLTF | TGTGCCAGCAGGGTCGGGCAGGGGGCCAACGTCCTGACTTTC | TRBV6-5 | NA | NA | TRBJ2-6
CASSLGQESSYNSPLHF | TGTGCCAGCAGCTTAGGACAGGAGAGCTCCTATAATTCACCCCTCCACTTT | TRBV7-8 | NA | many | TRBJ1-6
CASSGRIQETQYF | TGTGCCAGCAGCGGACGGATCCAAGAGACCCAGTACTTC | TRBV7-2 | NA | many | TRBJ2-5
CASSVGISNEQFF | TGTGCCAGCAGTGTTGGAATTTCCAATGAGCAGTTCTTC | TRBV6-5 | NA | few | TRBJ2-1
CASSLGAGSNGYTF | TGTGCCAGCAGTTTAGGGGCAGGGAGCAATGGCTACACCTTC | TRBV27 | NA | few | TRBJ1-2
CATSRDRGWGPNEQFF | TGTGCCACCAGCAGAGATCGGGGTTGGGGGCCCAATGAGCAGTTCTTC | TRBV15 | NA | few | TRBJ2-1
CASSPGGGGNTIYF | TGTGCCAGCAGCCCCGGGGGGGGCGGAAACACCATATATTTT | TRBV5-4 | NA | few | TRBJ1-3
CASSQDGYYGYTF | TGTGCCAGTAGCCAAGACGGCTACTATGGCTACACCTTC | TRBV19 | NA | few | TRBJ1-2
CASTGQGEAGTQYF | TGCGCCAGCACGGGACAGGGGGAGGCCGGTACGCAGTATTTT | TRBV5-1 | TRBD1 | NA | TRBJ2-3
CAIRLKNHGLEEQYF | TGTGCCATCAGACTAAAGAACCATGGCTTGGAAGAGCAGTACTTC | TRBV10-3 | NA | few | TRBJ2-7
CASSFRDAANYGYTF | TGTGCCAGCAGCTTTAGGGACGCCGCTAACTATGGCTACACCTTC | TRBV7-9 | NA | NA | TRBJ1-2
CASSKAGGLDEQYF | TGTGCCAGCAGTAAAGCAGGCGGACTGGACGAGCAGTACTTC | TRBV2 | NA | NA | TRBJ2-7
CASSFFSGMSSYNEQFF | TGTGCCAGCAGCTTCTTCTCCGGGATGAGCTCCTACAATGAGCAGTTCTTC | TRBV7-6 | NA | few | TRBJ2-1
CASSDPGGSSDEQFF | TGCGCCAGCAGTGACCCGGGGGGCAGTAGCGATGAGCAGTTCTTC | TRBV10-2 | NA | NA | TRBJ2-1
CASSQEGPGPPPPYF | TGTGCCAGCAGCCAAGAGGGGCCGGGGCCTCCACCCCCCTACTTC | TRBV3-1 | NA | NA | TRBJ2-5
CASSLLRSNLETQYF | TGTGCCAGCAGCTTACTCCGGAGTAATTTAGAGACCCAGTACTTC | TRBV7-6 | NA | many | TRBJ2-5
CASTWGGVNTEAFF | TGTGCCAGCACCTGGGGGGGGGTGAACACTGAAGCTTTCTTT | TRBV28 | NA | NA | TRBJ1-1
CASSSGPRGGTDAFF | TGTGCCAGCAGTTCGGGTCCCCGTGGGGGCACTGACGCTTTCTTT | TRBV6-6 | NA | once | TRBJ1-1
CASSLGWGRSYNEQFF | TGTGCCAGCAGCTTAGGCTGGGGTCGGTCCTACAATGAGCAGTTCTTC | TRBV7-9 | NA | many | TRBJ2-1
CASSLERRTGELFF | TGTGCCAGCAGCTTGGAGAGGCGGACCGGGGAGCTGTTTTTT | TRBV5-5 | NA | NA | TRBJ2-2
CASSQVAVNQPQHF | TGTGCCAGCAGCCAAGTGGCAGTCAATCAGCCCCAGCATTTT | TRBV4-2 | NA | NA | TRBJ1-5
CASRGASPFDGTVLSYEQYF | TGTGCCAGCAGAGGGGCTTCTCCCTTTGATGGGACAGTCCTTTCCTACGAGCAGTACTTC | TRBV27 | TRBD1 | NA | TRBJ2-7
CASSYPGSLTETQYF | TGTGCCAGCAGTTACCCAGGGTCACTCACAGAGACCCAGTACTTC | TRBV6-6 | NA | few | TRBJ2-5
CATSDAYRDTIYF | TGTGCCACCAGTGACGCTTATCGGGACACCATATATTTT | TRBV24-1 | NA | many | TRBJ1-3
CASSVAGTGGLETQYF | TGTGCCAGCAGCGTAGCTGGGACAGGGGGCCTGGAGACCCAGTACTTC | TRBV9 | TRBD1 | NA | TRBJ2-5
CASSPFWGGPNQPQHF | TGTGCCAGCAGTCCCTTTTGGGGGGGGCCCAATCAGCCCCAGCATTTT | TRBV27 | NA | NA | TRBJ1-5
CASSPILFLGGTNEKLFF | TGTGCCAGCAGCCCGATCTTATTCTTGGGCGGAACTAATGAAAAACTGTTTTTT | TRBV7-6 | NA | few | TRBJ1-4
CASSVPQGVRNTEAFF | TGTGCCAGCAGCGTCCCCCAGGGCGTGAGGAACACTGAAGCTTTCTTT | TRBV9 | NA | NA | TRBJ1-1
CACSYSYVTGENEQYF | TGTGCCTGCAGTTACTCGTACGTGACAGGGGAGAACGAGCAGTACTTC | TRBV6-5 | TRBD1 | NA | TRBJ2-7
CASTGQGIRNQPQHF | TGTGCCAGCACTGGACAGGGAATAAGAAATCAGCCCCAGCATTTT | TRBV2 | TRBD1 | NA | TRBJ1-5
CASSPPHGRF | TGTGCCAGCAGTCCCCCCCACGGTCGCTTC | TRBV2 | NA | NA | TRBJ2-5
CASSDLDGGGNQPQHF | TGTGCCAGCAGTGATCTTGACGGTGGAGGTAATCAGCCCCAGCATTTT | TRBV2 | NA | NA | TRBJ1-5
CASSQDRVSSYNSPLHF | TGTGCCAGCAGTCAAGACAGGGTCAGCTCCTATAATTCACCCCTCCACTTT | TRBV6-5 | TRBD1 | few | TRBJ1-6
CASSIGTGGNQYF | TGTGCCAGTAGTATAGGAACAGGGGGTAACCAGTACTTC | TRBV19 | TRBD1 | NA | TRBJ2-5